This T cell receptor (beta chain) was sequenced for a study of T-cell reconstitution after alpha-beta-depleted transplantation in children. The germline V gene encodes CDR1 SQVTM and CDR2 ANQGSEA. V was clipped by 5 bases and J by 0 bases, with 9 bases between them. The CDR3 runs to 13 residues. Overall study findings and caveats: Recipient T cells and thymic progenitors that survived gave rise to the high TCRbeta diversity observed at day 60 in some patients. The study reportedly traced alpha-beta T cells about two months after transplant to several hundred expanded graft clones. Newly made T cells mostly supplied T-cell counts and diversity one year after transplant.

The sample holds a few counts of this clonotype. The target antigen is unknown. Unique molecular identifiers tagged the TCRbeta library. One entry per CDR3 protein, called by TCRdb with MiXCR from the PCR reads. The sample yields about 980,000 distinct CDR3 sequences, 25% to 30% seen once. This receptor was obtained from a boy in the first two years of life who had a stem cell transplant for SCID, so the T cells may come from the graft donor. The specimen was PBMCs, mostly from graft donor cells, collected 360 days after TCRalphabeta/CD19-depleted stem cell transplant. This chain connects TRBV29-1 to TRBJ2-3; D unresolved. The CDR3 region is CSVLHNSTDTQYF. The CDR3 region has the DNA TGCAGCGTTTTGCATAATAGCACAGATACGCAGTATTTT.